This passage covers 23 T cell receptor beta chains from one sample sequenced in a study of blood T cell repertoires in COVID-19. Here immunoSEQ multiplex PCR was the method, and the copy in TCRdb shows in-frame clones only, minus some. The sample has 95,000 to 150,000 clones; roughly 85% are singletons. Sequenced input: peripheral blood. These receptors all stem from a man aged 35 to 55 with acute or convalescent COVID-19.

This clone was recorded only once. The chain combines TRBV2 with TRBJ1-4; TRBD1 aligns across 9 bases. J was trimmed by 5 bases and V by 6 bases; bases with no gene match: 1. This CDR3 spans 13 amino acids. CDR1 and CDR2 from the germline V gene are SNHLY and FYNNEI. The CDR3 DNA reads as TGTGCCAGCAGACAGGGGGCGAATGAAAAACTGTTTTTT. Protein: CASRQGANEKLFF.

The chain uses TRBV30 and TRBJ2-7; D not certain. Germline CDR1 and CDR2: GTSNPN and SVGIG (reference sequence). With 3 bases removed from V and 3 bases from J, the gap between germline ends came to 9 bases. The CDR3 loop spans 12 amino acids. CDR3 in amino acids: CAWSDRLYEQYF. The CDR3 region has the DNA TGTGCCTGGAGCGACCGACTCTACGAGCAGTACTTC.

The V gene is TRBV5-8, the J gene TRBJ1-2, with 10 nucleotides matching TRBD1. Losses at the gene ends were 1 base for V and 4 bases for J; bases not matched to a gene: 4. The CDR3 covers 15 residues. The germline V gene encodes CDR1 SGHTS and CDR2 YDEGEE. The DNA of the CDR3 is TGTGCCAGCAGCTTGTCGGACAGGGGGTTCTATGGCTACACCTTC. Residues: CASSLSDRGFYGYTF.

This sequence joins TRBV3-1 (or the pseudogene TRBV3-2) and TRBJ1-1; D call uncertain. V dropped 0 bases and J dropped 6 bases, with 11 bases sitting between them. The CDR3 contains 14 residues. Germline V gives CDR1 LGHDT, CDR2 YNNKEL (reference sequence). CDR3 residues: CASSQDGEGPEAFF. In DNA form, the CDR3 reads TGTGCCAGCAGCCAAGACGGGGAGGGCCCTGAAGCTTTCTTT.

The chain has TRBV6-2 or TRBV6-3 and TRBJ2-6; 11 bases agree with TRBD2. In germline, CDR1 is MNHEY, CDR2 SVGEGT. The CDR3 is 21 amino acids. Trimming cost V 2 bases and J 0 bases; bases outside gene matches: 12. The CDR3: CASSYPPTSGDIISGANVLTF. The CDR3 DNA follows: TGTGCCAGCAGTTACCCCCCGACTAGCGGGGATATTATCTCTGGGGCCAACGTCCTGACTTTC.

Concerning this clone: The junction does not match germline at one end; this may be a read error. The chain combines TRBV5-8 with TRBJ2-5; 10 bases map to TRBD1. The CDR3 covers 15 residues. The V gene's germline CDR1 is SGHTS and CDR2 YDEGEE. CDR3 sequence (DNA): TGTGCCGGCAGCGCCCGGGACAGGGGTGACGAGACCCAGTACTTC. It specifies CAGSARDRGDETQYF.

This clone was observed a single time. This sequence joins TRBV2 and TRBJ2-5, with a weak D call TRBD1 (5 bases). Germline V gives CDR1 SNHLY, CDR2 FYNNEI. There are 12 residues in the CDR3. CDR3 nucleotide sequence: TGTGCATTTAGTAGGGGAAAAGAGACCCAGTACTTC. This gives the protein CAFSRGKETQYF.

This chain uses TRBV11-2 with TRBJ1-3; D not certain. V was shortened by 3 bases and J by 3 bases, with 3 bases between the two germline ends. CDR3 size: 12 residues. Germline assignment: CDR1 SGHAT and CDR2 FQNNGV. The CDR3 protein is CASSLSGNTIYF. In DNA, the CDR3 is TGTGCCAGCAGCTTGAGTGGAAACACCATATATTTT.

In its sample, this clone was seen a few times. The rearrangement uses TRBV18 and TRBJ2-1; D call uncertain. There are 12 residues in the CDR3. Germline values: CDR1 KGHSH, CDR2 LQKENI. V was pared by 3 bases and J by 5 bases, with 5 bases between. In nucleotides, the CDR3 is TGTGCCAGCTCACCTTCCGACAATGAGCAGTTCTTC. Translation: CASSPSDNEQFF.

The chain recombines TRBV30 with TRBJ2-1, with 10 bases fitting TRBD2. After removal of 1 base from V and 3 bases from J, the junction contained 12 bases not matched to a gene. Germline assignment: CDR1 GTSNPN and CDR2 SVGIG (reference sequence). This CDR3 comprises 18 residues. Written as DNA, the CDR3 is TGTGCCTGGAGTGGGTTAGCGGGAGGCCAAGGGAGCTACAATGAGCAGTTCTTC. As protein: CAWSGLAGGQGSYNEQFF.

This sequence joins TRBV2 and TRBJ1-1; D call uncertain. In germline, CDR1 is SNHLY, CDR2 FYNNEI. CDR3 length: 11 amino acids. Trimming pared 3 bases from V and 8 bases from J, leaving 7 bases between. The CDR3 spells CASSEAPEAFF. In DNA, the CDR3 is TGTGCCAGCAGTGAGGCCCCCGAAGCTTTCTTT. The full variable domain, rest sourced from reference TRBV2 and TRBJ1-1, is EPEVTQTPSHQVTQMGQEVILRCVPISNHLYFYWYRQILGQKVEFLVSFYNNEISEKSEIFDDQFSVERPDGSNFTLKIRSTKLEDSAMYFCASSEAPEAFFGQGTRLTVV.

The CDR3 loop reads CASSPRVFSGSSYEQYF. DNA of the CDR3: TGTGCCAGCAGCCCTAGGGTGTTTAGCGGGAGCTCCTACGAGCAGTACTTC. The gene calls are TRBV14 and TRBJ2-7; 9 bases map to TRBD2. In germline, CDR1 is SGHDN, CDR2 FVKESK. The CDR3 loop spans 17 amino acids. V shed 4 bases, J shed 0 bases, and the junction held 10 bases outside the gene matches.

J is TRBJ1-2 and V is TRBV12-5; a possible D gene is TRBD1 (5 bases). With 1 base removed from V and 4 bases from J, the gap between germline ends came to 16 bases. The CDR3 contains 16 residues. The V gene's germline CDR1 is LGHNT and CDR2 FRNRAP. The DNA of the CDR3 is TGTGCTAGTGGTTTGGGTATCGGACAACAAATCTATGGCTACACCTTC. It specifies CASGLGIGQQIYGYTF.

This chain connects TRBV5-4 to TRBJ2-1; D perhaps matches TRBD2 (7 bases). CDR3 length: 18 residues. Germline V gene lookup returns CDR1 SGHNT and CDR2 YYREEE (reference sequence). Trimming stripped 2 bases from V and 2 bases from J, with 20 bases between. The CDR3 bases are TGTGCCAGCAGCTTATCTTGGGGGGGCAGTCCCACCTACAATGAGCAGTTCTTC. It is translated as CASSLSWGGSPTYNEQFF.

V and J are TRBV6-1 and TRBJ2-3; D unclear. V was pared by 0 bases and J by 0 bases, with 7 bases between. CDR1 and CDR2 from the germline V gene are MNHNS and SASEGT. The CDR3 loop spans 15 amino acids. CDR3 sequence: CASSEASPSTDTQYF. CDR3 nucleotide sequence: TGTGCCAGCAGTGAAGCCTCCCCTAGCACAGATACGCAGTATTTT.

The rearrangement uses TRBV19 and TRBJ2-2; D gene uncertain. The CDR3 loop spans 13 amino acids. The V and J ends lost 1 base and 5 bases respectively, with 5 bases between them. CDR1 is LNHDA, CDR2 SQIVND, per germline (reference sequence). CDR3 loop: CASSIVQTGELFF. The CDR3, as DNA: TGTGCCAGTAGTATAGTGCAGACCGGGGAGCTGTTTTTT.

The DNA for the CDR3 is TGTGCCAGCAGCTTAGTTCGGGCGGGTGAGCAGTTCTTC. Protein sequence: CASSLVRAGEQFF. This rearrangement joins TRBV11-2 to TRBJ2-1, with a tentative D call TRBD2 (5 bases). This CDR3 has 13 residues. Trimming removed 1 base at V and 9 bases at J, with 10 bases between. Germline CDR1 SGHAT, CDR2 FQNNGV.

The chain joins TRBV7-2 to TRBJ2-1; the D gene is possibly TRBD2 (6 bases). The CDR3 contains 16 residues. V lost 5 bases and J lost 6, with 20 bases in between. The germline V gene encodes CDR1 SGHTA and CDR2 FQGNSA. The CDR3 DNA reads as TGTGCCAGCAGCCCAACGACTAGAAATTTAGGCAATGAGCAGTTCTTC. Residues: CASSPTTRNLGNEQFF.

The chain couples TRBV3-1 (or the pseudogene TRBV3-2) to TRBJ1-6; D gene ambiguous. CDR3 length equals 13 residues. V shed 0 bases and J shed 8 bases, with 5 bases lying between them. From germline, CDR1 is LGHDT and CDR2 YNNKEL (reference sequence). CDR3 nucleotide sequence: TGTGCCAGCAGCCAAGATCTGTATTCACCCCTCCACTTT. Encoded protein: CASSQDLYSPLHF.

The chain uses TRBV4-1 and TRBJ1-2, with D hard to call. V was pared by 0 bases and J by 6 bases, with 20 bases between. CDR1 is MGHRA, CDR2 YSYEKL, per germline. The CDR3 covers 17 residues. This CDR3 is CASSQDLVVRASDGYTF. CDR3 coding DNA: TGCGCCAGCAGCCAAGATCTGGTCGTACGCGCTTCGGATGGCTACACCTTC.

V and J are TRBV19 and TRBJ1-2; 9 positions agree with TRBD1. This CDR3 comprises 15 residues. V was clipped by 5 bases and J by 0 bases; unmatched bases: 4. CDR1 and CDR2 from the germline V gene are LNHDA and SQIVND (reference sequence). CDR3 bases: TGTGCCAGTAGTTCCGGACAGGGGACTAACTATGGCTACACCTTC. It codes for CASSSGQGTNYGYTF.

The chain links TRBV2 to TRBJ2-7, with 7 bases that match TRBD1. V lost 4 bases and J lost 10; bases outside the gene matches: 16. This CDR3 has 15 residues. Looked up from germline, CDR1 is SNHLY and CDR2 is FYNNEI. CDR3: CASSVGATGSNFQYF. The CDR3 DNA is TGTGCCAGCAGTGTCGGGGCGACAGGGTCGAACTTCCAGTACTTC.

The chain combines TRBV7-3 with TRBJ2-1; no clear D gene. The CDR3 sequence is 12 residues long. V lost 5 bases and J lost 4, with 6 bases in between. Looked up from germline, CDR1 is SGHTA and CDR2 is FQGTGA. CDR3 amino acids: CASSPGYNEQFF. For the CDR3, the DNA is TGTGCCAGCAGCCCCGGGTACAATGAGCAGTTCTTC.